A single sample gave rise to the 22 T cell receptor beta chains below, sequenced in a study of T cells after posttransplantation cyclophosphamide. Some clones are missing from TCRdb's copy, which holds only in-frame ones; the method was immunoSEQ multiplex PCR. The sample lists over 30,000 clones, none appearing once, the ten largest making up around 1.2%. The sequenced sample consisted of PBMCs. Every receptor here comes from a girl aged 10 to 17 in good health, CMV-negative, and a related stem cell transplant donor.

This clone was counted ten times or more. The chain uses TRBV5-8 and TRBJ1-4; D ambiguous. V shed 2 bases and J shed 2 bases, with 16 bases lying between them. The germline gives CDR1 SGHTS, CDR2 YDEGEE. This CDR3 has 17 amino acids. CDR3 region: CASSFLSELITNEKLFF. The CDR3 region has the DNA TGTGCCAGCAGCTTCCTCTCCGAACTAATCACTAATGAAAAACTGTTTTTT.

The chain uses TRBV27 and TRBJ1-2; the D gene is possibly TRBD1 (6 bases). This CDR3 contains 14 residues. Germline CDR1 is MNHEY and CDR2 is SMNVEV (reference sequence). Trimming removed 1 base at V and 8 bases at J, with 14 bases between. The CDR3 coding sequence is TGTGCCAGCAGTTTATACGGGCAGGGGCTAGGCTACACCTTC. Encoded protein: CASSLYGQGLGYTF.

In its sample, this clone was seen a few times. This chain connects TRBV9 to TRBJ1-2; D possibly corresponds to TRBD1 (6 bases). Germline-derived CDR1 and CDR2 are SGDLS and YYNGEE. The CDR3 runs 16 residues. V shed 1 base and J shed 8 bases, with 21 bases lying between them. This chain's CDR3 is CASSVSGGRGFEGYTF. The CDR3 nucleotides read TGTGCCAGCAGCGTAAGCGGGGGCCGGGGTTTCGAAGGCTACACCTTC. Filled out from reference TRBV9 and TRBJ1-2, the complete variable domain reads DSGVTQTPKHLITATGQRVTLRCSPRSGDLSVYWYQQSLDQGLQFLIQYYNGEERAKGNILERFSAQQFPDLHSELNLSSLELGDSALYFCASSVSGGRGFEGYTFGSGTRLTVV.

This clone was detected many times. The V and J genes are TRBV2 and TRBJ1-2; D is perhaps TRBD1 (5 bases). Germline V gene data show CDR1 as SNHLY and CDR2 as FYNNEI. This CDR3 has 15 residues. V shed 1 base and J shed 7 bases, with 16 bases lying between them. The CDR3 region is CASSEGGRRWGGYTF. DNA of the CDR3: TGTGCCAGCAGTGAAGGGGGCAGGCGATGGGGTGGCTACACCTTC.

This clone occurred a few times. V and J are TRBV19 and TRBJ2-2; D unresolved. This CDR3 has 15 amino acids. The V end lost 3 bases, the J end lost 1 base, and 9 bases lay between the germline ends. CDR1 is LNHDA and CDR2 is SQIVND in the germline V gene (reference sequence). The CDR3 is CASSIRRMNTGELFF. CDR3 DNA: TGTGCCAGTAGTATCCGGCGGATGAACACCGGGGAGCTGTTTTTT.

Only a few counts were recorded for this clone. This chain joins TRBV4-1 and TRBJ2-5, with D unclear. The germline V gene has CDR1 MGHRA and CDR2 YSYEKL. The CDR3 contains 13 residues. V was shortened by 1 base and J by 1 base, with 4 bases between the two germline ends. In nucleotides, the CDR3 is TGCGCCAGCAGCCAAGCCCGCCAAGAGACCCAGTACTTC. Amino acid sequence: CASSQARQETQYF.

This clone was seen repeatedly, ten times or more. The V call is TRBV30, the J call TRBJ2-1; a weak D match, TRBD2 (7 bases). Germline V CDR1 and CDR2: GTSNPN, SVGIG (reference sequence). Trimming removed 0 bases from V and 8 bases from J, with 8 bases in between. There are 12 residues in the CDR3. CDR3 in DNA: TGTGCCTGGAGTGTAGGGGGGGATGAGCAGTTCTTC. It translates to CAWSVGGDEQFF.

The chain links TRBV18 to TRBJ1-1; D not certain. Trimming removed 5 bases at V and 2 bases at J, with 6 bases between. The CDR3 runs to 12 residues. Germline lookup yields CDR1 KGHSH and CDR2 LQKENI. CDR3 in amino acids: CASSGSNTEAFF. The CDR3 DNA reads as TGTGCCAGCTCAGGCTCCAACACTGAAGCTTTCTTT.

This clone has ten or more counts. V is TRBV28 and J is TRBJ2-7; TRBD1 matches 9 bases. The CDR3 loop spans 15 amino acids. Germline V CDR1 and CDR2: MDHEN, SYDVKM. J was trimmed by 5 bases and V by 3 bases; bases with no gene match: 8. CDR3 nucleotide sequence: TGTGCCAGCAGTTTCCGGGACAGGGACTCTGACGAGCAGTACTTC. Translation gives CASSFRDRDSDEQYF.

This clone was seen ten or more times. This rearrangement joins TRBV28 to TRBJ1-2, with no clear D. Germline CDR1 and CDR2: MDHEN and SYDVKM. The CDR3 runs to 15 residues. With 3 bases removed from V and 6 bases from J, the gap between germline ends came to 17 bases. CDR3: CASSFWASQANGYTF. The CDR3 DNA sequence: TGTGCCAGCAGTTTTTGGGCCTCCCAAGCAAATGGCTACACCTTC.

The chain couples TRBV28 to TRBJ1-2; TRBD1 might be the D (6 bases). Deletions cut 5 bases from V and 7 bases from J, with 11 bases between. The germline CDR1 and CDR2 sequences are MDHEN and SYDVKM. This CDR3 comprises 12 residues. DNA of the CDR3: TGTGCCAGCAGTGGGGGGGCCCGTGGCTACACCTTC. The encoded protein is CASSGGARGYTF.

This clone showed up many times. The chain has TRBV19 and TRBJ1-2; 8 bases are shared with TRBD1. This CDR3 spans 15 amino acids. The germline V gene encodes CDR1 LNHDA and CDR2 SQIVND (reference sequence). V was clipped by 1 base and J by 3 bases; unmatched bases: 4. The CDR3 loop is CASSIADRGHYGYTF. The CDR3 bases are TGTGCCAGTAGTATAGCAGACAGGGGCCACTATGGCTACACCTTC.

This clone occurred many times. The V call is TRBV5-1, the J call TRBJ2-2; D ambiguous. Germline-derived CDR1 and CDR2 are SGHRS and YFSETQ. The CDR3 is made up of 11 amino acids. The V and J ends lost 1 base and 7 bases respectively, with 2 bases between them. Written as DNA, the CDR3 is TGCGCCAGCAGCTTGCACGGGGAGCTGTTTTTT. Translation gives CASSLHGELFF.

At least ten counts were recorded for this clone. CDR3 sequence reads: CASSQVSRGLDEQFF. The CDR3 DNA is TGTGCCAGCAGCCAAGTGTCCAGGGGGCTCGATGAGCAGTTCTTC. The chain carries TRBV4-2 and TRBJ2-1; 8 bases align to TRBD1. The CDR3 runs 15 residues. Germline values: CDR1 LGHNA, CDR2 YNFKEQ. The V gene end was trimmed by 1 base and the J gene end by 8 bases; junction bases not matched to a gene: 7.

This sequence joins TRBV7-9 and TRBJ2-5, with TRBD1 identical over 7 bases. The J call may be mistaken, given a closer DNA end match to TRBJ2-7. This CDR3 is 14 amino acids long. Germline V gene sequence: CDR1 SEHNR, CDR2 FQNEAQ (reference sequence). This chain's CDR3 is CASSLGQGAYEQYF. CDR3 DNA sequence: TGTGCCAGCAGCTTAGGGCAGGGGGCCTACGAGCAGTACTTC.

Many counts were recorded for this clone. The CDR3 coding sequence is TGCGCCAGCAGCCTGGATCTTGCCTACGAGCAGTACTTC. Its translation: CASSLDLAYEQYF. The chain carries TRBV5-1 and TRBJ2-7, with no clear D. Germline V gives CDR1 SGHRS, CDR2 YFSETQ. The CDR3 runs 13 residues. Trimming left V 4 bases short and J 2 bases short, with 10 bases between. Drawing the rest from reference TRBV5-1 and TRBJ2-7, the complete variable domain is KAGVTQTPRYLIKTRGQQVTLSCSPISGHRSVSWYQQTPGQGLQFLFEYFSETQRNKGNFPGRFSGRQFSNSRSEMNVSTLELGDSALYLCASSLDLAYEQYFGPGTRLTVT.

This clone was recorded at least ten times. The chain combines TRBV5-6 with TRBJ2-5; 8 bases agree with TRBD1. The germline V gene encodes CDR1 SGHDT and CDR2 YYEEEE. V dropped 0 bases and J dropped 5; count of bases not matched to a gene: 6. There are 15 residues in the CDR3. The CDR3 nucleotides are TGTGCCAGCAGCTTGGGGACAGGGACTGTGGAGACCCAGTACTTC. Protein: CASSLGTGTVETQYF. The full variable domain, with the rest looked up from reference TRBV5-6 and TRBJ2-5, is DAGVTQSPTHLIKTRGQQVTLRCSPKSGHDTVSWYQQALGQGPQFIFQYYEEEERQRGNFPDRFSGHQFPNYSSELNVNALLLGDSALYLCASSLGTGTVETQYFGPGTRLLVL.

This clone was recorded at least ten times. The rearrangement uses TRBV19 and TRBJ2-2, with D perhaps TRBD1 (5 bases). This CDR3 contains 14 residues. Trimming took 3 bases from V and 4 from J, leaving 9 bases between them. Germline CDR1 LNHDA, CDR2 SQIVND (reference sequence). CDR3 sequence reads: CASSIRASTGELFF. For the CDR3, the DNA is TGTGCCAGTAGTATCAGGGCGAGCACCGGGGAGCTGTTTTTT.

This clone has a count of ten or more. In nucleotides, the CDR3 is TGTGCCAGCAGTTCATATAGGAGTCCATCCTACGAGCAGTACTTC. The encoded protein is CASSSYRSPSYEQYF. The rearrangement joins TRBV6-5 to TRBJ2-7; D is ambiguous. This CDR3 is 15 amino acids long. V lost 4 bases to trimming and J lost 1 base, with 14 bases between them. Germline-derived CDR1 and CDR2 are MNHEY and SVGAGI.

This chain uses TRBV30 with TRBJ1-6, with a weak D call TRBD1 (6 bases). V lost 0 bases to trimming and J lost 0 bases, with 9 bases between them. The CDR3 spans 16 residues. CDR1 and CDR2 from the germline V gene are GTSNPN and SVGIG (reference sequence). The CDR3 is CAWSVTGSSYNSPLHF. The CDR3 DNA sequence: TGTGCCTGGAGTGTAACAGGGAGCTCCTATAATTCACCCCTCCACTTT.

This clone was seen many times. The chain uses TRBV6-5 and TRBJ2-7; tentative D call: TRBD2 (6 bases). Germline values: CDR1 MNHEY, CDR2 SVGAGI. V lost 6 bases, J lost 5 bases, and 14 bases lay in between. CDR3 size: 13 residues. CDR3 region: CASSSSGRNEQYF. The CDR3 DNA is TGTGCCAGCAGCTCTTCCGGGAGAAACGAGCAGTACTTC.

This clone has at least ten counts. The chain recombines TRBV19 with TRBJ1-5; 12 nucleotides agree with TRBD1. CDR1 LNHDA and CDR2 SQIVND come from the germline V gene (reference sequence). This CDR3 comprises 15 residues. The V and J ends lost 5 bases and 6 bases, in that order; junction bases with no gene match: 5. CDR3 in amino acids: CASSEGQGAGQPQHF. The CDR3 region has the DNA TGTGCCAGTAGTGAGGGACAGGGGGCGGGTCAGCCCCAGCATTTT. The variable domain in full, with the rest retrieved from reference TRBV19 and TRBJ1-5, is DGGITQSPKYLFRKEGQNVTLSCEQNLNHDAMYWYRQDPGQGLRLIYYSQIVNDFQKGDIAEGYSVSREKKESFPLTVTSAQKNPTAFYLCASSEGQGAGQPQHFGDGTRLSIL.